The 24 T cell receptor beta chains listed next were all sequenced from one sample in a study of T cells in women clearing cervical HPV infection. Profiling relied on immunoSEQ multiplex PCR, and the TCRdb table lists in-frame clones only, not all of them. Found here are some 30,000 clones; the top ten clones hold approximately 2.8%. The sequenced sample was blood buffy coat. These receptors all stem from a woman aged 18-70 years with a cervical HPV16 infection that either progressed to CIN3+ or cleared (not recorded which).

Comments on this clone: Read data end 3 residues before the CDR3 end; the end is taken from the germline J gene. The gene calls are TRBV7-2 and TRBJ1-4; D is ambiguous. The CDR3 sequence is 14 residues long. Germline CDR1 reads SGHTA; CDR2 reads FQGNSA. V lost 1 base, J lost 5 bases, and 8 bases lay in between. CDR3 bases read: TGTGCCAGCAGCTTAGACGGTTCGAATGAAAAA. It codes for CASSLDGSNEK. The entire CDR3 sequence reads CASSLDGSNEKLFF.

Turning to this clone: The read ends 3 residues early relative to the CDR3; the germline J gene fills the gap. The chain joins TRBV2 to TRBJ2-1; 11 bases are shared with TRBD2. The V and J ends lost 6 bases and 7 bases, in that order; junction bases with no gene match: 8. The CDR3 loop spans 15 amino acids. Germline CDR1 is SNHLY and CDR2 is FYNNEI. CDR3 amino acids: CASRTSSGGRNEQFF. The part of the CDR3 DNA that was read is TGTGCCAGCAGGACATCTAGCGGGGGGCGGAATGAG.

Note on this clone: Coverage ceases 3 residues before the CDR3 finishes, and the germline J gene fills in the end. The chain uses TRBV5-1 and TRBJ2-3; possible D gene TRBD2, 5 bases. The ends were cut back, 2 bases at V and 2 bases at J, with 9 bases in the middle. The CDR3 runs 14 residues. Germline-derived CDR1 and CDR2 are SGHRS and YFSETQ. CDR3 sequence: CASSLGLPTDTQYF. Incomplete CDR3 DNA: TGCGCCAGCAGCTTAGGACTCCCCACAGATACG.

The CDR3 DNA, read in part, is TGTGCCAGCAGGCAGGAGGGTACGAACACCGGGGAG. Its protein is CASRQEGTNTGE. The entire CDR3 protein reads CASRQEGTNTGELFF. The chain has TRBV2 and TRBJ2-2, with D maybe TRBD2 (6 bases). The CDR3 end falls 3 residues outside the read, so it is completed with the germline J gene. Trimming shortened V by 6 bases and J by 0 bases, and 11 bases separated the two germline ends. CDR3 length: 15 amino acids. CDR1 SNHLY and CDR2 FYNNEI come from the germline V gene.

Details on this clone: The read ends 3 residues early relative to the CDR3; the germline J gene fills the gap. The chain recombines TRBV20-1 with TRBJ2-5; 8 nucleotides agree with TRBD2. The V gene's germline CDR1 is DFQATT and CDR2 SNEGSKA (reference sequence). The CDR3 is 14 amino acids. V dropped 3 bases and J dropped 4; count of bases not matched to a gene: 7. CDR3 bases read: TGCAGTGCTAGTGACGCTCGGGGGGGAGAGACC. This codes for CSASDARGGET. The CDR3 in its entirety is CSASDARGGETQYF.

In regard to this clone: From the germline J gene comes the end of the CDR3, since the read stops 3 residues before it. The gene calls are TRBV30 and TRBJ2-3; TRBD2 agrees at 10 bases. CDR1 is GTSNPN and CDR2 is SVGIG in the germline V gene (reference sequence). CDR3 size: 17 residues. Losses at the gene ends were 4 bases for V and 0 bases for J; bases not matched to a gene: 10. CDR3 loop: CAWTLAGAATSTDTQYF. Incomplete CDR3 DNA: TGTGCCTGGACCCTAGCGGGGGCCGCAACGAGCACAGATACG.

As for this clone: The DNA ends 3 residues before the CDR3 does, and the rest of the CDR3 is filled in from the germline J gene. The chain links TRBV19 to TRBJ2-1, with TRBD2 identical over 8 bases. This CDR3 is built from 14 residues. Trimming removed 8 bases from V and 9 bases from J; junction bases left unmatched: 12. The germline V gene encodes CDR1 LNHDA and CDR2 SQIVND (reference sequence). The CDR3 DNA, read in part, is TGTGCCAGTGCCACGGGGGGGATCCTTGGTGAG. Translating it yields CASATGGILGE. The entire CDR3 reads CASATGGILGEQFF.

With regard to this clone: The CDR3 end lies 3 residues beyond the end of the read and is filled in from the germline J gene. The chain uses TRBV7-2 and TRBJ1-2; D unresolved. The length of the CDR3 is 12 residues. V lost 5 bases, J lost 6 bases, and 10 bases lay in between. From germline, CDR1 is SGHTA and CDR2 FQGNSA. The CDR3 bases that were read are TGTGCCAGCAGCCCCCCCCATCATGGC. It translates to CASSPPHHG. The whole CDR3 protein is CASSPPHHGYTF.

In regard to this clone: The CDR3 end falls 3 residues outside the read, so it is completed with the germline J gene. The V and J genes are TRBV10-3 and TRBJ2-1, with TRBD1 identical over 7 bases. In germline, CDR1 is ENHRY, CDR2 SYGVKD. V shed 3 bases, J shed 0 bases, and the junction held 2 bases outside the gene matches. The CDR3 is 15 amino acids. CDR3 protein: CAISDSGGSYNEQFF. The sequenced CDR3 bases are TGTGCCATCAGTGATTCAGGGGGCTCCTACAATGAG.

Turning to this clone: The CDR3 is cut off 3 residues early in the read; its end comes from the germline J gene. The rearrangement joins TRBV14 to TRBJ2-7; D perhaps matches TRBD1 (6 bases). This CDR3 comprises 15 residues. CDR1 and CDR2 from the germline V gene are SGHDN and FVKESK. Trimming cost V 6 bases and J 4 bases, with 19 bases left between them. The chain's CDR3 is CASSPRNRAGYEQYF. CDR3 DNA (partial): TGTGCCAGCAGTCCCCGGAACAGGGCGGGTTACGAG.

Comments on this clone: The read ends 3 residues shy of where the CDR3 ends; the end is completed using the germline J gene. This chain links TRBV12-3 or TRBV12-4 with TRBJ2-4; 8 bases are a match to TRBD2. The CDR3 covers 14 residues. Losses at the gene ends were 3 bases for V and 7 bases for J; bases not matched to a gene: 5. The covered CDR3 bases are TGTGCCAGCAGTTTCAACACGGGGGGGAACATT. This sequence encodes CASSFNTGGNI. The whole CDR3 protein is CASSFNTGGNIQYF.

Regarding this clone: The read terminates 3 residues before the CDR3 end, so the remaining end is supplied by the germline J gene. This chain connects TRBV5-1 to TRBJ1-3, with 8 bases that match TRBD1. From germline, CDR1 is SGHRS and CDR2 YFSETQ. The CDR3 length is 15 residues. Trimming took 4 bases from V and 4 from J; bases not matched to a gene: 7. CDR3 DNA (partial): TGCGCCAGCAGCGTAGTGGGACAGGAGGGAAACACC. Translation: CASSVVGQEGNT. Given in full, the CDR3 is CASSVVGQEGNTIYF.

With respect to this clone: The observed sequence ends 3 residues before the CDR3 terminus, with the missing tail filled in from the germline J gene. This chain uses TRBV5-3 with TRBJ2-7; 9 bases fit TRBD1. TRBV5-3 is designated an ORF whose function remains uncertain. With V trimmed by 6 bases and J by 5 bases, 6 bases remained unmatched. The length of the CDR3 is 13 residues. The CDR3 sequence is CARTRDRENEQYF. The CDR3 bases that were read are TGTGCCAGAACCCGGGACAGGGAAAACGAG.

With regard to this clone: With the read ending 3 residues before the CDR3 end, the germline J gene is used to fill in that end. J is TRBJ2-4 and V is TRBV7-3; D is undetermined. The CDR3 is 13 residues long. In germline, CDR1 is SGHTA, CDR2 FQGTGA. The CDR3 bases that were read are TGTGCCAGCAGCTTGGGCGACGGTGATGGT. Protein product: CASSLGDGDG. The complete CDR3 sequence is CASSLGDGDGQYF.

In regard to this clone: The read finishes 3 residues shy of the CDR3 end, and the germline J gene is used to complete it. The rearrangement uses TRBV20-1 and TRBJ1-1; 9 bases match TRBD1. This CDR3 region has 14 residues. Germline V gene lookup returns CDR1 DFQATT and CDR2 SNEGSKA (reference sequence). V trimming: 6 bases; J trimming: 4 bases; junction bases outside the gene matches: 9. The CDR3: CSARQGEMVTEAFF. The DNA read from the CDR3 is TGCAGTGCCAGACAGGGGGAAATGGTCACTGAA.

Comment on this clone: Read sequence stops 3 residues before the CDR3 end, and the germline J gene provides the missing end. The V and J genes are TRBV5-1 and TRBJ2-6; tentative D call: TRBD1 (6 bases). The germline V and J ends were trimmed by 4 bases and 4 bases, with 33 bases remaining between them. In germline, CDR1 is SGHRS, CDR2 YFSETQ. This CDR3 is 22 amino acids long. Partial CDR3 DNA: TGCGCCAGCAGCGGGAGCGTTTTGGTCGAGCACATTACAGGGAGAGGGGCCAACGTC. The encoded protein is CASSGSVLVEHITGRGANV. The full CDR3 sequence reads CASSGSVLVEHITGRGANVLTF.

To note about this clone: Read data end 3 residues before the CDR3 end; the end is taken from the germline J gene. The chain has TRBV2 and TRBJ2-7, with TRBD1 matching over 8 bases. J lost 4 bases, V lost 5 bases, and 7 bases had no gene match. Germline CDR1 and CDR2: SNHLY and FYNNEI. The CDR3 loop spans 14 amino acids. The sequenced CDR3 bases are TGTGCCAGCAGTAAGAGGACAGGGCCGTACGAG. Its translation is CASSKRTGPYE. The whole CDR3 sequence reads CASSKRTGPYEQYF.

With respect to this clone: The CDR3 end is not reached by the read, which stops 3 residues before it; the germline J gene fills it in. The chain carries TRBV19 and TRBJ2-2; maybe TRBD1 (5 bases). CDR1 LNHDA and CDR2 SQIVND come from the germline V gene (reference sequence). V was shortened by 7 bases and J by 0 bases, with 18 bases between the two germline ends. CDR3 length equals 17 residues. The CDR3 bases that were read are TGTGCCAGTACCGGTCAATCTACAGGTACGAACACCGGGGAG. This sequence encodes CASTGQSTGTNTGE. The entire CDR3 is CASTGQSTGTNTGELFF.

For this clone: Coverage ceases 3 residues before the CDR3 finishes, and the germline J gene fills in the end. V is TRBV30 and J is TRBJ1-6; 10 bases fit TRBD1. Germline CDR1 GTSNPN, CDR2 SVGIG (reference sequence). Germline trimming cut 5 bases from V and 10 bases from J; bases unmatched to any gene: 5. The CDR3 is made up of 13 amino acids. The CDR3 loop is CAWGDRGWSPLHF. The DNA read from the CDR3 is TGTGCCTGGGGGGACAGGGGCTGGTCACCC.

Of note for this clone: The CDR3 end lies 3 residues beyond the end of the read and is filled in from the germline J gene. The chain carries TRBV19 and TRBJ2-2, with D maybe TRBD1 (5 bases). CDR3 length: 15 residues. Looked up from germline, CDR1 is LNHDA and CDR2 is SQIVND (reference sequence). The part of the CDR3 DNA that was read is TGTGCCAGTATTCTACAGAACTCTGGGGCCAACGTG. As protein: CASILQNSGANV. The CDR3 in full is CASILQNSGANVLFF.

Points on this clone: The read comes to an end 3 residues before the CDR3 does, leaving the germline J gene to fill in the end. J is TRBJ2-3 and V is TRBV7-3, with 9 positions matching TRBD2. CDR3 length: 17 residues. Germline loops: CDR1 SGHTA, CDR2 FQGTGA. The sequenced part of the CDR3 DNA is TGTGCCAGCAGCCCCAGGTCGCGGGGGGGATCCCAAGAGACG. It codes for CASSPRSRGGSQET. In full, the CDR3 is CASSPRSRGGSQETQYF. Together with reference TRBV7-3 and TRBJ2-3, the CDR3 gives the full variable domain: GAGVSQTPSNKVTEKGKYVELRCDPISGHTALYWYRQSLGQGPEFLIYFQGTGAADDSGLPNDRFFAVRPEGSVSTLKIQRTERGDSAVYLCASSPRSRGGSQETQYFGPGTRLTVL.

Note on this clone: The sequence runs out 3 residues before the end of the CDR3; the remainder is reconstructed from the germline J gene. This chain connects TRBV7-7 to TRBJ1-2; no clear D. The CDR3 is made up of 14 amino acids. Per the germline V gene, CDR1 is SSHAT and CDR2 is FNYEAQ (reference sequence). This CDR3 reads CASSLVVNSHDYTF. CDR3 bases read: TGTGCCAGCAGCTTAGTCGTTAACAGTCATGAC.

Comment on this clone: Sequencing ends 3 residues short of the CDR3 end; the germline J gene provides the rest. The rearrangement links TRBV20-1 to TRBJ1-1; no clear D gene. V was clipped by 6 bases and J by 5 bases, with 16 bases between them. The CDR3 length is 13 residues. CDR1 and CDR2 (germline): DFQATT, SNEGSKA (reference sequence). The covered CDR3 bases are TGCAGTGCCAGGCCAGGCAGTAGTACTGAA. It codes for CSARPGSSTE. The entire CDR3 reads CSARPGSSTEAFF.

Details on this clone: Read data end 3 residues before the CDR3 end; the end is taken from the germline J gene. The rearrangement joins TRBV20-1 to TRBJ2-1; 9 bases match TRBD1. J lost 5 bases, V lost 0 bases, and 11 bases had no gene match. This CDR3 spans 17 amino acids. Germline CDR1 reads DFQATT; CDR2 reads SNEGSKA (reference sequence). CDR3 DNA (partial): TGCAGTGCTAGAGATAGAAAACGGACAGGGGAGAACAATGAG. It translates to CSARDRKRTGENNE. The full-length CDR3 reads as CSARDRKRTGENNEQFF.